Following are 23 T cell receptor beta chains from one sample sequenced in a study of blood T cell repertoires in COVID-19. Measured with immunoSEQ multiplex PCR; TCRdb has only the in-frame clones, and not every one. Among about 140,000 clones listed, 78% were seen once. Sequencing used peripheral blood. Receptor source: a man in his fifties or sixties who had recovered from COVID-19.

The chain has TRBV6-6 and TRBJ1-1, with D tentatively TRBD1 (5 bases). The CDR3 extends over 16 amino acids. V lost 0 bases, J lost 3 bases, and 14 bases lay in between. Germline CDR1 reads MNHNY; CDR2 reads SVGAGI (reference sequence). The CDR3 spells CASSYSIQVADTEAFF. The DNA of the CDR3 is TGTGCCAGCAGTTACTCGATACAGGTGGCGGACACTGAAGCTTTCTTT.

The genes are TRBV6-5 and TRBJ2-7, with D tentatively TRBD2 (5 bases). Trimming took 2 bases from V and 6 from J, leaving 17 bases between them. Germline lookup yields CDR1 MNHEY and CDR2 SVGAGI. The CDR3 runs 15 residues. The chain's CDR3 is CASSYPGLPEGEQYF. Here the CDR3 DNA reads TGTGCCAGCAGTTACCCTGGACTGCCCGAAGGCGAGCAGTACTTC.

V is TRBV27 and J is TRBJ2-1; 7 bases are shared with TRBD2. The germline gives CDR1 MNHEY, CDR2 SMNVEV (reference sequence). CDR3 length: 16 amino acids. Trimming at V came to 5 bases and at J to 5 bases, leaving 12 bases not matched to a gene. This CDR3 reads CASSPLGAGVNNEQFF. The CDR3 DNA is TGTGCCAGCAGTCCCCTCGGGGCGGGAGTTAACAATGAGCAGTTCTTC.

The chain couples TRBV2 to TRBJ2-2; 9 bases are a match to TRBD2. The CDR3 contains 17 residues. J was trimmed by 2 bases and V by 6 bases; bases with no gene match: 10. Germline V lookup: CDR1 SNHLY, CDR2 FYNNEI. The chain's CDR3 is CASRSPAGGSNTGELFF. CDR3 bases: TGTGCCAGCAGATCCCCAGCGGGGGGATCCAACACCGGGGAGCTGTTTTTT.

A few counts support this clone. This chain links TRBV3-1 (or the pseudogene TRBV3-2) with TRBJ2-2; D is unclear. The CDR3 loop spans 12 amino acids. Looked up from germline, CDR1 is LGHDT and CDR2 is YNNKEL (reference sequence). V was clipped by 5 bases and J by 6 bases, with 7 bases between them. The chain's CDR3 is CASSFRAGELFF. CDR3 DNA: TGTGCCAGCAGCTTTCGAGCCGGGGAGCTGTTTTTT.

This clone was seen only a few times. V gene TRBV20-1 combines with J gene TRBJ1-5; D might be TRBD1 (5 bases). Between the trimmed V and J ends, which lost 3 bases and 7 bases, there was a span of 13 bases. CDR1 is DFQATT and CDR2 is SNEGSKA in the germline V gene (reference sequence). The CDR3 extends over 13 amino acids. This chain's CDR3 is CSASRREGQPQHF. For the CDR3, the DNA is TGCAGTGCTAGTCGCAGGGAGGGACAGCCCCAGCATTTT.

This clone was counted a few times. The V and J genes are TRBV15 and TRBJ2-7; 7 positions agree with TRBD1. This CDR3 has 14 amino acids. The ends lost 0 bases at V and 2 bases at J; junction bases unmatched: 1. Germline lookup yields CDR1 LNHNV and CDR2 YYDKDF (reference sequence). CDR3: CATSREGTAYEQYF. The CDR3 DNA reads TGTGCCACCAGCAGAGAAGGGACAGCCTACGAGCAGTACTTC.

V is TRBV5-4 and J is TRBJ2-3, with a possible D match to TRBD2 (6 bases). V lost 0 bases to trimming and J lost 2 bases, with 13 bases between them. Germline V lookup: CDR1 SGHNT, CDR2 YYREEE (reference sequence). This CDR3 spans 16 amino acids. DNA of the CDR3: TGTGCCAGCAGCTTGGCCGCGCGGGGCTCCACAGATACGCAGTATTTT. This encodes CASSLAARGSTDTQYF.

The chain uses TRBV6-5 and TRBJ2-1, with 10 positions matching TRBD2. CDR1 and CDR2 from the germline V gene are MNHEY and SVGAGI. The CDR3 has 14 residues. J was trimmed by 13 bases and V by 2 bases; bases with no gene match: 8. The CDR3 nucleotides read TGTGCCAGCAGTTACGGGGCTAGCGGGAGAGACCAGTTCTTC. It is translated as CASSYGASGRDQFF.

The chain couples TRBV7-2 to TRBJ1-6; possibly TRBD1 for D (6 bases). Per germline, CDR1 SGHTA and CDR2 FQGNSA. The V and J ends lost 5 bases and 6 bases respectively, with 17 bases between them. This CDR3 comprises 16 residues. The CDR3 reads CASSPDRGAGNSPLHF. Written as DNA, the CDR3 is TGTGCCAGCAGCCCCGACCGGGGGGCAGGTAATTCACCCCTCCACTTT.

The CDR3 spells CASSLPGDNQPQHF. The CDR3 DNA reads as TGTGCCAGCAGTTTACCGGGGGACAATCAGCCCCAGCATTTT. This chain joins TRBV28 and TRBJ1-5; D is possibly TRBD1 (5 bases). Trimming took off 2 bases at V and 3 bases at J, with 8 bases between the two ends. This CDR3 comprises 14 residues. Germline CDR1 reads MDHEN; CDR2 reads SYDVKM.

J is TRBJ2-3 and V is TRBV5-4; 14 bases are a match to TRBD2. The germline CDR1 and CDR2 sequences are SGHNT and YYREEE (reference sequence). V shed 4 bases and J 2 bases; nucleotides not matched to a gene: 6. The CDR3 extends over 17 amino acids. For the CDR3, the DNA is TGTGCCAGCAGCCCGAGACTAGCGGGAGGGATCACAGATACGCAGTATTTT. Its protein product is CASSPRLAGGITDTQYF.

The CDR3 DNA reads as TGTGCCAGTAGTAGGGACAGGGGACACACTGAAGCTTTCTTT. Protein sequence: CASSRDRGHTEAFF. This chain uses TRBV19 with TRBJ1-1; 10 bases are shared with TRBD1. This CDR3 region has 14 residues. Trimming removed 4 bases from V and 3 bases from J; junction bases left unmatched: 2. The germline V gene has CDR1 LNHDA and CDR2 SQIVND (reference sequence).

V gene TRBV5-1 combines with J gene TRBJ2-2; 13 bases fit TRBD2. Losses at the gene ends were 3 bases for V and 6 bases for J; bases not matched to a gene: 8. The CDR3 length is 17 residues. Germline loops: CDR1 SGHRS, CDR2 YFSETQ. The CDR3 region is CASSSSAGLAGAGELFF. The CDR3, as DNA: TGCGCCAGCAGCTCCTCCGCCGGACTAGCGGGAGCCGGGGAGCTGTTTTTT.

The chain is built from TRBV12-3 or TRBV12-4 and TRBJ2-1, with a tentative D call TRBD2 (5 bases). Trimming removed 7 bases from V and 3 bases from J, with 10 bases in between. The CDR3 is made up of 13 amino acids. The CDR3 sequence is CASMRADYNEQFF. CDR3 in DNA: TGTGCCAGCATGAGGGCTGACTACAATGAGCAGTTCTTC.

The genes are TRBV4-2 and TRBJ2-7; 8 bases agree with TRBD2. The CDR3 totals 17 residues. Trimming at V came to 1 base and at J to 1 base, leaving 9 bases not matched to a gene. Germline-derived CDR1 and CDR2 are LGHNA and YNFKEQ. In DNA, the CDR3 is TGTGCCAGCAGCCAAGTCGGACCGACTAGCGCATCCTACGAGCAGTACTTC. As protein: CASSQVGPTSASYEQYF.

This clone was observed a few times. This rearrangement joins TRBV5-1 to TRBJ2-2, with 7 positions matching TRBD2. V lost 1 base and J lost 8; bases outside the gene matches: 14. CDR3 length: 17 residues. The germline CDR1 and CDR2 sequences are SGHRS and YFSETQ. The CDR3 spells CASSLNAGSSGEGELFF. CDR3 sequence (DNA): TGCGCCAGCAGCTTGAATGCTGGTTCTAGCGGAGAGGGGGAGCTGTTTTTT.

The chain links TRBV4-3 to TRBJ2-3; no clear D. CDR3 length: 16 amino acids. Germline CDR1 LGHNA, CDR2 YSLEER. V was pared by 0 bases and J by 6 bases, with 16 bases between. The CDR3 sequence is CASSQDPVNSGDTQYF. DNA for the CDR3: TGCGCCAGCAGCCAAGATCCCGTGAACAGTGGGGATACGCAGTATTTT.

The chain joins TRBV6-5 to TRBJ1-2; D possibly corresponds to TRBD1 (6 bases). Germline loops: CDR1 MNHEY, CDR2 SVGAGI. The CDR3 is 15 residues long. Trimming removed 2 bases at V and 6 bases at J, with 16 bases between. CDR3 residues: CASSYRPQGSDGYTF. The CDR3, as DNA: TGTGCCAGCAGTTACCGGCCACAGGGATCGGATGGCTACACCTTC.

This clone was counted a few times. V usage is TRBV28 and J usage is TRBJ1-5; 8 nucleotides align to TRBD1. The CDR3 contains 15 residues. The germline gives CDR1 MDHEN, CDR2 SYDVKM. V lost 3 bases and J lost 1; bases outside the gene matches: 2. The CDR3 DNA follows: TGTGCCAGCAGTTTTTCAGGGGGCAGCAATCAGCCCCAGCATTTT. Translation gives CASSFSGGSNQPQHF.

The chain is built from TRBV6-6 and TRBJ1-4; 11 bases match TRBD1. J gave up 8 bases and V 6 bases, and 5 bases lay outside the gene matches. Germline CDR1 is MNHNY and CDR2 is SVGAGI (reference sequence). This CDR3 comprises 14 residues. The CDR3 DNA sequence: TGTGCCAGCAGATCGGGACAGGGGGTGGAAAAACTGTTTTTT. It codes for CASRSGQGVEKLFF.

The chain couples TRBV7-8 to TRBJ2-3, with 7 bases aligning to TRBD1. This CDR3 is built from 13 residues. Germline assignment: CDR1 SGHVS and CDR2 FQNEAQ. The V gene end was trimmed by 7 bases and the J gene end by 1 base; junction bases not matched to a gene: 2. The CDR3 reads CASTQGGTDTQYF. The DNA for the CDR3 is TGTGCCAGCACCCAGGGGGGCACAGATACGCAGTATTTT. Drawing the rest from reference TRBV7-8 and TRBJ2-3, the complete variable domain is GAGVSQSPRYKVAKRGQDVALRCDPISGHVSLFWYQQALGQGPEFLTYFQNEAQLDKSGLPSDRFFAERPEGSVSTLKIQRTQQEDSAVYLCASTQGGTDTQYFGPGTRLTVL.

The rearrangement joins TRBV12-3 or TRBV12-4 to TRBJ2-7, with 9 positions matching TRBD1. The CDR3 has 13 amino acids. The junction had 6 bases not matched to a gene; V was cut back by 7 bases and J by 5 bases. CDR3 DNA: TGTGCCAGCAACATACAGGGGGCTGACGAGCAGTACTTC. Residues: CASNIQGADEQYF.